The rows below give T cell receptor beta chains drawn from one sample of a study of cytomegalovirus exposure and HLA in healthy donors. The table came from immunoSEQ multiplex PCR; TCRdb's copy has only in-frame clones and leaves some out. The sample has fewer than 120,000 clones, approximately 89% seen once. Sequencing used PBMCs. Source of these receptors: a woman younger than 30 in good health and CMV-seronegative. CDR3s include the opening cysteine and the closing phenylalanine or tryptophan. D genes are given only for firm matches. Clone size is stated in some rows and not others, as once, few, many or a class when expanded.

J	V	size	D	CDR3	DNA
TRBJ2-3	TRBV27	.	TRBD1	CASSPTQGDTDTQYF	TGTGCCAGCAGTCCCACCCAGGGGGACACAGATACGCAGTATTTT
TRBJ2-7	TRBV5-6	.	TRBD1	CASSPGDRGLYEQYF	TGTGCCAGCAGCCCAGGCGACAGGGGGCTCTACGAGCAGTACTTC
TRBJ1-4	TRBV7-2	.	TRBD1	CASSEDRGRNEKLFF	TGTGCCAGCAGCGAGGACAGGGGGCGTAATGAAAAACTGTTTTTT
TRBJ2-1	TRBV29-1	.	TRBD2	CSVETRAGGGNEQFF	TGCAGCGTTGAAACAAGGGCGGGCGGGGGAAATGAGCAGTTCTTC
TRBJ1-2	TRBV5-6	.	TRBD1	CASSLDRGGYTF	TGTGCCAGCAGCTTAGACAGGGGAGGCTACACCTTC
TRBJ2-7	TRBV11-2	.	TRBD2	CASSLAGTSGRDEQYF	TGTGCCAGCAGCTTGGCCGGGACTAGCGGGAGGGACGAGCAGTACTTC
TRBJ1-1	TRBV7-2	.	TRBD1	CASSIRNRDRGTEAFF	TGTGCCAGCAGTATCCGAAACCGGGACAGGGGCACTGAAGCTTTCTTT
TRBJ1-1	TRBV4-2	.	.	CASSQERTAEAFF	TGTGCCAGCAGCCAGGAAAGAACAGCTGAAGCTTTCTTT
TRBJ2-2	TRBV4-1	.	TRBD1	CASSPRTGSWAGELFF	TGCGCCAGCAGCCCCAGGACAGGGAGCTGGGCCGGGGAGCTGTTTTTT
TRBJ1-1	TRBV11-2	.	.	CASSLSGGSIEAFF	TGTGCCAGCAGCTTATCGGGGGGCTCAATCGAAGCTTTCTTT
TRBJ2-7	TRBV29-1	.	.	CSGRGNSYEQYF	TGCAGCGGTAGAGGGAACTCCTACGAGCAGTACTTC
TRBJ2-3	TRBV30	.	.	CAWSPPLLDDTQYF	TGTGCCTGGAGCCCCCCCCTACTTGATGATACGCAGTATTTT
TRBJ2-7	TRBV4-3	.	TRBD1	CASSHQAGQGMDEQYF	TGCGCCAGCAGCCACCAGGCGGGACAGGGGATGGACGAGCAGTACTTC
TRBJ2-5	TRBV9	.	TRBD2	CASSVGTSGRQETQYF	TGTGCCAGCAGCGTAGGGACTAGCGGGAGACAAGAGACCCAGTACTTC
TRBJ2-7	TRBV11-2	.	.	CASSLDRASAYEQYF	TGTGCCAGCAGCTTAGACAGGGCCTCGGCCTACGAGCAGTACTTC
TRBJ2-1	TRBV4-1	.	TRBD2	CASSRAAGEYNEQFF	TGCGCCAGCAGCCGGGCGGCGGGGGAGTACAATGAGCAGTTCTTC
TRBJ2-7	TRBV6-5	.	TRBD1	CASSRTGGPNQQYF	TGTGCCAGCAGTCGGACAGGGGGCCCCAACCAGCAGTACTTC
TRBJ2-2	TRBV6-1	.	TRBD2	CASWGLAVTGELFF	TGTGCCAGCTGGGGACTAGCGGTAACCGGGGAGCTGTTTTTT
TRBJ1-3	TRBV7-8	.	TRBD1	CASSLTGTSGNTIYF	TGTGCCAGCAGCTTGACAGGGACCTCTGGAAACACCATATATTTT
TRBJ2-7	TRBV4-3	once	TRBD2	CASSQELWGRGGEQYF	TGCGCCAGCAGCCAAGAACTATGGGGCCGCGGGGGAGAGCAGTACTTC
TRBJ1-4	TRBV6-5	once	TRBD1	CASSYSPTGVREKLFF	TGTGCCAGCAGTTATAGTCCGACAGGGGTTAGGGAAAAACTGTTTTTT
TRBJ1-4	TRBV4-2	.	.	CASSQGEMNKLFF	TGTGCCAGCAGCCAAGGGGAGATGAACAAACTGTTTTTT
TRBJ2-1	TRBV11-2	few	TRBD1	CASSLDPLGQGNYNEQFF	TGTGCCAGCAGCTTAGATCCGTTGGGACAGGGAAACTACAATGAGCAGTTCTTC
TRBJ1-2	TRBV4-2	.	.	CASSQDSAGIDPNYGYTF	TGTGCCAGCAGCCAAGATTCGGCAGGCATCGATCCTAACTATGGCTACACCTTC